This T cell receptor beta chain was sequenced for a study of cytomegalovirus exposure and HLA in healthy donors. Germline assignment: CDR1 MGHRA and CDR2 YSYEKL. The length of the CDR3 is 15 residues. Comments on this clone: Its ends do not fully match the called genes, so a read error is possible.

PCR involved 60 Vbeta and 13 Jbeta primers. The protocol was immunoSEQ multiplex PCR, while the TCRdb copy is restricted to in-frame clones and leaves out a portion. The sample yields around 160,000 clones, around 68% seen once. This TCR came from a woman in her 40s in good health and CMV-seropositive. The sample taken for sequencing was PBMCs. The chain recombines TRBV4-1 with TRBJ1-5; TRBD1 matches at 9 bases. This CDR3 is CASSQTGTGTQPQHF. The CDR3, as DNA: TGTGCCAGCAGCCAAACCGGGACAGGGACTCAGCCCCAGCATTTT.